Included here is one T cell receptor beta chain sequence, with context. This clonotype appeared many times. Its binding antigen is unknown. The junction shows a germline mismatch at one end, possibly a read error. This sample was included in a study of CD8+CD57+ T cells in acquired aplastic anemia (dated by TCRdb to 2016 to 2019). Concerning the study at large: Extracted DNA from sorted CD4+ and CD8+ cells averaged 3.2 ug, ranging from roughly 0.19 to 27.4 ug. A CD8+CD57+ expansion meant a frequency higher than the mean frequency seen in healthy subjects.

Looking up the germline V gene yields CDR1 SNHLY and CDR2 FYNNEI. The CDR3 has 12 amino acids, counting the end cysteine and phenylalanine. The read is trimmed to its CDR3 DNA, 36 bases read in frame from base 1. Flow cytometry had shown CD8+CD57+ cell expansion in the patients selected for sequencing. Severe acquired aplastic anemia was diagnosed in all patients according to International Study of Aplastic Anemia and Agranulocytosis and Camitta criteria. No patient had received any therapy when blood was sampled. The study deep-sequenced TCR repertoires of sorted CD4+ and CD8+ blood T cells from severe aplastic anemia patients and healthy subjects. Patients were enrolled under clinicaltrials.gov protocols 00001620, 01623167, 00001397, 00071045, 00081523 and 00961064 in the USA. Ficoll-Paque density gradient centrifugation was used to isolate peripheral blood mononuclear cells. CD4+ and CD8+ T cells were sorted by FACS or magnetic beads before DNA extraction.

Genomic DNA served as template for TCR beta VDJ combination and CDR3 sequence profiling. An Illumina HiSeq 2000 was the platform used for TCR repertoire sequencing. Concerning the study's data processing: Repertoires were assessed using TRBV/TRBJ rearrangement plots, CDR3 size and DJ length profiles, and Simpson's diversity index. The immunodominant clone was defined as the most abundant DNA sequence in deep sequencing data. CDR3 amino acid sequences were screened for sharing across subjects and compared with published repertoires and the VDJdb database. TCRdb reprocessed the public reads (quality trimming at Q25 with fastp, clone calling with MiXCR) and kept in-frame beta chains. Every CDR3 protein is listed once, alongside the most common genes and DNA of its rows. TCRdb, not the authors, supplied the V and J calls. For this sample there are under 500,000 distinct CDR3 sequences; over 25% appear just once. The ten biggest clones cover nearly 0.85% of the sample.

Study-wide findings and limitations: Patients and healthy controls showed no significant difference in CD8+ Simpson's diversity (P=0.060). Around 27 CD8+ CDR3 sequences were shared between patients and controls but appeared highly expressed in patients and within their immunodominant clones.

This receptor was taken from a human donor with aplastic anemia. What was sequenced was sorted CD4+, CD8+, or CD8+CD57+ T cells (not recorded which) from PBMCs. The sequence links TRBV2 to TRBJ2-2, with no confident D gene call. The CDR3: CASSEVAGELFF. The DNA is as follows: TGTGCCAGCAGCGAAGTGGCCGGGGAGCTGTTTTTT.